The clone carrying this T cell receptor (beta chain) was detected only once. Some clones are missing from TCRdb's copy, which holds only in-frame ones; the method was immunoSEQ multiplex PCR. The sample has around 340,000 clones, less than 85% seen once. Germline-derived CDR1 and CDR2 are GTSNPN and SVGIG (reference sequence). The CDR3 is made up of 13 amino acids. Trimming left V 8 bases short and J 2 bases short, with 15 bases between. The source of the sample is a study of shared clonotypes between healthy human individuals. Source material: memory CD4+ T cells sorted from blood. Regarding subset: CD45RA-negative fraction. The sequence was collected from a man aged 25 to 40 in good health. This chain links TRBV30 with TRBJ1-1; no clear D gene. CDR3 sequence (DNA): TGTGCCCGTAGGGCCACCGATAACACTGAAGCTTTCTTT. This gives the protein CARRATDNTEAFF. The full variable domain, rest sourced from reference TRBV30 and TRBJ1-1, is SQTIHQWPATLVQPVGSPLSLECTVEGTSNPNLYWYRQAAGRGLQLLFYSVGIGQISSEVPQNLSASRPQDRQFILSSKKLLLSDSGFYLCARRATDNTEAFFGQGTRLTVV.